This T cell receptor beta chain was recorded in a study of vaccination effects on CD4 cells after COVID-19. TCRdb's copy holds only in-frame clones and misses some; the assay was immunoSEQ multiplex PCR. The data contain 20,000 to 25,000 clones, around 72% of them singletons. Sequencing was preceded by expansion of antigen-specific CD4+ T cells with viral peptide pools in the ViraFEST assay. Following culture for 9 to 11 days, CD4+ T cells were isolated. In culture with 8 to 10 IU/ml IL-2 and about 10 ug/ml peptides, PBMC were grown at fewer than 2.5 million per well. V was clipped by 1 base and J by 2 bases, with 9 bases between them. The CDR3 is 15 residues long. CDR1 MNHEY and CDR2 SMNVEV come from the germline V gene (reference sequence). This clone was counted a few times. Its target is unknown.

The receptor was derived from a human donor who received a COVID-19 vaccine. The chain joins TRBV27 to TRBJ1-3; D is undetermined. The sample consisted of CD4+ T cells from PBMCs cultured with HCoV-229E spike peptides, taken before COVID-19 vaccination. CDR3 residues: CASSLYGSTGNTIYF. CDR3 DNA sequence: TGTGCCAGCAGTTTATACGGAAGCACTGGAAACACCATATATTTT.